A selection of T cell receptor beta chains follows, all from one sample in a study of CD8 T cells in Susac syndrome. From the immunoSEQ multiplex PCR reads, TCRdb called clonotypes with MiXCR, one entry per CDR3 protein. The sample lists around 140,000 distinct CDR3 sequences, approximately 95% occurring once. The sequencing sample was made of CD4+ T cells from PBMCs. All receptors derive from a human donor with multiple sclerosis. CDR3s include the opening cysteine and the closing phenylalanine or tryptophan. The D gene is left open where the match is weak. Part of the rows lack a size; the others show once, few, many or a class for expanded clones.

J gene,V gene,D gene,clone size,CDR3 protein,CDR3 DNA
TRBJ1-4,TRBV9,.,.,CASSVSFVWDAEEKLFF,TGTGCCAGCAGCGTGAGTTTTGTATGGGATGCCGAGGAAAAACTGTTTTTT
TRBJ1-2,TRBV4-2,.,.,CASSQEVGVSYGYTF,TGTGCCAGCAGCCAAGAGGTAGGGGTTAGCTATGGCTACACCTTC
TRBJ2-5,TRBV13,.,.,CASSRRPQETQYF,TGTGCCAGCAGCCGGCGTCCTCAAGAGACCCAGTACTTC
TRBJ1-2,TRBV4-1,TRBD1,.,CASSQQGALRGYTF,TGCGCCAGCAGTCAACAGGGGGCTCTCCGTGGCTACACCTTC
TRBJ1-1,TRBV5-1,TRBD1,.,CASSPDRVSTEAFF,TGCGCCAGCAGCCCTGACAGGGTTAGCACTGAAGCTTTCTTT
TRBJ1-2,TRBV29-1,.,.,CSVVEGHYGYTF,TGCAGCGTTGTAGAGGGTCACTATGGCTACACCTTC
TRBJ1-6,TRBV27,.,.,CASSFVGRAGSPLHF,TGTGCCAGCAGTTTCGTTGGCAGGGCGGGGTCACCCCTCCACTTT
TRBJ2-5,TRBV28,.,.,CASGVGRFQETQYF,TGTGCCAGCGGGGTGGGGCGGTTCCAAGAGACCCAGTACTTC
TRBJ2-7,TRBV20-1,.,.,CSASDHDQRYEQYF,TGCAGTGCGAGTGACCACGACCAGCGTTACGAGCAGTACTTC
TRBJ2-7,TRBV25-1,TRBD1,.,CASSDKQGSSYEQYF,TGTGCCAGCAGTGATAAACAGGGGAGCTCCTACGAGCAGTACTTC
TRBJ2-7,TRBV29-1,.,.,CSAGTGTTSAASYEQYF,TGCAGCGCCGGGACCGGGACAACCTCCGCCGCCTCCTACGAGCAGTACTTC
TRBJ2-1,TRBV21-1,.,.,CASSNPQGPRLYEQFF,TGTGCCAGCAGCAACCCACAGGGGCCACGACTGTATGAGCAGTTCTTC
TRBJ1-1,TRBV6-5,TRBD1,.,CASSYLTGRVVTEAFF,TGTGCCAGCAGTTACCTGACAGGGCGGGTAGTCACTGAAGCTTTCTTT
TRBJ2-5,TRBV9,TRBD2,.,CASSTTSGRTQETQYF,TGTGCCAGCAGCACGACTAGCGGGAGGACCCAAGAGACCCAGTACTTC
TRBJ1-1,TRBV12-3/TRBV12-4,TRBD1,.,CASSFTTQTGGNTEAFF,TGTGCCAGCAGTTTCACCACCCAGACAGGGGGGAACACTGAAGCTTTCTTT
TRBJ2-3,TRBV15,.,.,CATSRDFGSTDTQYF,TGTGCCACCAGCAGAGATTTCGGGAGCACAGATACGCAGTATTTT
TRBJ2-7,TRBV28,.,.,CASSLSRDRYEQYF,TGTGCCAGCAGTTTATCTAGGGACCGCTACGAGCAGTACTTC
TRBJ1-2,TRBV25-1,TRBD1,once,CASSDFSGQGEGYTF,TGTGCCAGCAGTGATTTTTCGGGACAGGGAGAAGGCTACACCTTC
TRBJ2-6,TRBV14,.,.,CASSPYSGKSGANVLTF,TGTGCCAGCAGCCCTTACTCAGGGAAATCTGGGGCCAACGTCCTGACTTTC
TRBJ2-7,TRBV2,TRBD1,.,CASSSRTGAYEQYF,TGTGCCAGCAGCAGCAGGACAGGAGCCTACGAGCAGTACTTC
TRBJ1-4,TRBV19,.,.,CASWGPGLTGPNEKLFF,TGTGCCAGCTGGGGACCGGGCCTCACGGGGCCTAATGAAAAACTGTTTTTT
TRBJ1-4,TRBV15,.,.,CATSRAAGIQKLFF,TGTGCCACCAGCAGAGCGGCAGGTATACAGAAACTGTTTTTT
TRBJ2-1,TRBV5-4,.,.,CASSSVKTAASNNEQFF,TGTGCCAGCAGCTCCGTTAAGACAGCGGCCTCGAACAATGAGCAGTTCTTC
TRBJ2-5,TRBV27,TRBD2,once,CASSRRGGIETQYF,TGTGCCAGCAGTCGGCGGGGGGGCATAGAGACCCAGTACTTC
TRBJ2-7,TRBV7-9,.,once,CASSSPPGEQYF,TGTGCCAGCAGCTCCCCCCCCGGGGAGCAGTACTTC
TRBJ2-1,TRBV29-1,TRBD2,.,CSVDARDASGRKYEQFF,TGCAGCGTTGACGCTAGAGATGCTAGCGGGAGGAAGTATGAGCAGTTCTTC
TRBJ2-1,TRBV20-1,TRBD2,.,CSAYTSGGRGEQFF,TGCAGTGCTTATACTAGCGGGGGGAGGGGTGAGCAGTTCTTC
TRBJ2-6,TRBV20-1,TRBD1,.,CSARAGQVFGANVLTF,TGCAGTGCTAGGGCGGGACAGGTTTTTGGGGCCAACGTCCTGACTTTC
TRBJ2-7,TRBV20-1,TRBD2,.,CSAIWRLAGEQYF,TGCAGTGCCATCTGGAGACTAGCGGGCGAGCAGTACTTC
TRBJ2-1,TRBV15,TRBD1,.,CATRPDRAYNEQFF,TGTGCCACCAGGCCGGACAGGGCCTACAATGAGCAGTTCTTC
TRBJ2-1,TRBV2,TRBD2,.,CASSVRAGGDNEQFF,TGTGCCAGCAGTGTTCGAGCGGGGGGTGACAATGAGCAGTTCTTC
TRBJ2-7,TRBV5-1,.,.,CASSLEAAGEQYF,TGCGCCAGCAGCTTAGAAGCCGCCGGCGAGCAGTACTTC
TRBJ2-1,TRBV18,TRBD1,once,CASSPTADRGRMNEQFF,TGTGCCAGCTCACCGACCGCTGACAGGGGGAGGATGAATGAGCAGTTCTTC
TRBJ2-1,TRBV5-4,.,.,CASSFLIPSYNEQFF,TGTGCCAGCAGCTTCCTTATCCCCTCCTACAATGAGCAGTTCTTC
TRBJ2-7,TRBV27,TRBD2,.,CASSTFGGGASYEQYF,TGTGCCAGCAGTACCTTTGGCGGGGGGGCGTCCTACGAGCAGTACTTC
TRBJ1-1,TRBV5-1,.,.,CASSLELANTEAFF,TGCGCCAGCAGCTTGGAATTGGCGAACACTGAAGCTTTCTTT
TRBJ2-2,TRBV3-1,.,.,CASSQPLTGELFF,TGTGCCAGCAGCCAACCGCTGACCGGGGAGCTGTTTTTT
TRBJ1-2,TRBV6-2/TRBV6-3,.,.,CASETGGSYGYTF,TGTGCCAGCGAGACCGGGGGGAGCTATGGCTACACCTTC
TRBJ2-3,TRBV27,TRBD2,.,CASSFFAGGTTDTQYF,TGTGCCAGCAGTTTTTTTGCGGGGGGGACCACAGATACGCAGTATTTT
TRBJ1-5,TRBV20-1,.,.,CSASGGQDQPQHF,TGCAGTGCTAGTGGAGGGCAAGATCAGCCCCAGCATTTT